Presented here are 25 T cell receptor beta chains from one specimen sequenced in a study of cytomegalovirus exposure and HLA in healthy donors. Primers included in the PCR were 60 Vbeta and 13 Jbeta primers. Profiling relied on immunoSEQ multiplex PCR, and the TCRdb table lists in-frame clones only, not all of them. The sample comprises about 180,000 clones, around 79% of which are singletons, and around 0.69% rests with the top ten. Sequencing was performed on PBMCs. The receptors here all came from a woman aged 35 to 49 in good health and CMV-seronegative.

V is TRBV9 and J is TRBJ2-3, with 7 nucleotides matching TRBD2. The CDR3 loop spans 15 amino acids. Germline V CDR1 and CDR2: SGDLS, YYNGEE. The V and J ends lost 3 bases and 2 bases, in that order; junction bases with no gene match: 6. For the CDR3, the DNA is TGTGCCAGCAGCGCTTCTAGCGGACCCACAGATACGCAGTATTTT. Translation: CASSASSGPTDTQYF.

This CDR3 is CASSESGGSDQPQHF. As DNA, the CDR3 is TGTGCCAGCAGTGAGTCCGGAGGGTCTGATCAGCCCCAGCATTTT. J is TRBJ1-5 and V is TRBV2; D unclear. Trimming took off 3 bases at V and 5 bases at J, with 14 bases between the two ends. This CDR3 contains 15 residues. Germline V gene sequence: CDR1 SNHLY, CDR2 FYNNEI.

This clone turned up a few times. The J gene is TRBJ2-7, the V gene TRBV6-6; D unresolved. The CDR3 is 11 amino acids. Germline lookup yields CDR1 MNHNY and CDR2 SVGAGI (reference sequence). Trimming cost V 4 bases and J 2 bases, with 3 bases left between them. The CDR3 sequence: CASSSTYEQYF. CDR3 DNA: TGTGCCAGCAGTTCAACCTACGAGCAGTACTTC.

The chain recombines TRBV7-9 with TRBJ1-2, with 9 bases aligning to TRBD1. The CDR3 extends over 15 amino acids. J was trimmed by 7 bases and V by 4 bases; bases with no gene match: 10. Germline V CDR1 and CDR2: SEHNR, FQNEAQ (reference sequence). The CDR3 nucleotides read TGTGCCAGCAGCTACCAAGACAGGGGGGCTTCTGGCTACACCTTC. Protein: CASSYQDRGASGYTF.

The V and J genes are TRBV11-3 and TRBJ1-1; TRBD1 is a possible D gene (5 bases). The germline V gene encodes CDR1 SGHNT and CDR2 YENEEA. The CDR3 spans 14 residues. The V and J ends lost 5 bases and 4 bases respectively, with 14 bases between them. The chain's CDR3 is CASSRRGSATEAFF. In DNA, the CDR3 is TGTGCCAGCAGCCGCCGGGGGTCGGCCACTGAAGCTTTCTTT.

The genes are TRBV2 and TRBJ2-1; TRBD2 matches 7 bases. V shed 7 bases and J 10 bases; nucleotides not matched to a gene: 19. Germline V gene data show CDR1 as SNHLY and CDR2 as FYNNEI. CDR3 length: 16 amino acids. The CDR3, as DNA: TGTGCCAGCAATCCTACCGCCGGGACTATCGGCCGGGAGCAGTTCTTC. Translating it yields CASNPTAGTIGREQFF.

V usage is TRBV5-4 and J usage is TRBJ1-2; D is perhaps TRBD1 (5 bases). Trimming shortened V by 0 bases and J by 4 bases, and 10 bases separated the two germline ends. CDR1 and CDR2 from the germline V gene are SGHNT and YYREEE (reference sequence). The CDR3 consists of 14 residues. The chain's CDR3 is CASSLETASYGYTF. CDR3 bases: TGTGCCAGCAGCTTGGAGACAGCTTCCTATGGCTACACCTTC.

The gene calls are TRBV28 and TRBJ1-3; D may be TRBD1 (5 bases). V was shortened by 3 bases and J by 0 bases, with 12 bases between the two germline ends. The CDR3 extends over 16 amino acids. Per the germline V gene, CDR1 is MDHEN and CDR2 is SYDVKM. Here the CDR3 reads CASSLFTDSSGNTIYF. Written as DNA, the CDR3 is TGTGCCAGCAGTTTGTTCACAGACAGCTCTGGAAACACCATATATTTT.

The V and J genes are TRBV5-6 and TRBJ2-1; 8 nucleotides line up with TRBD1. The length of the CDR3 is 15 residues. Germline V gene data show CDR1 as SGHDT and CDR2 as YYEEEE. Unmatched junction bases numbered 6, after V lost 0 bases and J lost 7 bases. In nucleotides, the CDR3 is TGTGCCAGCAGCTTGGGCCGACAGGGGCGGAATGAGCAGTTCTTC. Translation gives CASSLGRQGRNEQFF.

This clone was recorded once. V gene TRBV27 combines with J gene TRBJ2-5, with 7 bases fitting TRBD1. CDR1 is MNHEY, CDR2 SMNVEV, per germline (reference sequence). The V segment lost 5 bases and the J segment 5 bases; nucleotides outside the gene matches: 8. There are 14 residues in the CDR3. CDR3: CASSDRAPRETQYF. The DNA for the CDR3 is TGTGCCAGCAGTGACAGGGCCCCTCGGGAGACCCAGTACTTC.

The chain recombines TRBV29-1 with TRBJ1-1, with unresolved D. Germline CDR1 reads SQVTM; CDR2 reads ANQGSEA. Trimming pared 7 bases from V and 5 bases from J, leaving 17 bases between. The CDR3 is made up of 13 amino acids. CDR3 bases: TGCAGCGCCCATCGGGTAGTGCAGACTGAAGCTTTCTTT. This sequence encodes CSAHRVVQTEAFF.

A single count supports this clone. The gene calls are TRBV30 and TRBJ1-1; D may be TRBD1 (6 bases). Germline values: CDR1 GTSNPN, CDR2 SVGIG (reference sequence). V lost 3 bases, J lost 5 bases, and 13 bases lay in between. The CDR3 loop spans 13 amino acids. The CDR3: CAWRPNRVTEAFF. In DNA, the CDR3 is TGTGCCTGGAGACCAAACAGGGTTACTGAAGCTTTCTTT.

CDR3 in DNA: TGTGCCAGCAGCTCCGACCTGACAGGGGGCCGGGATGAGCAGTTCTTC. Its translation: CASSSDLTGGRDEQFF. The gene calls are TRBV7-6 and TRBJ2-1; TRBD1 matches 10 bases. CDR3 length: 16 residues. V lost 4 bases to trimming and J lost 8 bases; unmatched junction nucleotides: 11. Per the germline V gene, CDR1 is SGHVS and CDR2 is FNYEAQ.

This clone came up a few times. This chain uses TRBV13 with TRBJ2-5; the match to TRBD1 covers 8 bases. The CDR3 runs 13 residues. V lost 6 bases to trimming and J lost 5 bases; unmatched junction nucleotides: 5. Germline V gives CDR1 PRHDT, CDR2 FYEKMQ (reference sequence). In nucleotides, the CDR3 is TGTGCCAGCAGGTATACAGGGGGGGAGACCCAGTACTTC. The encoded protein is CASRYTGGETQYF.

The rearrangement links TRBV29-1 to TRBJ2-7, with 7 bases matching TRBD2. Germline V gene sequence: CDR1 SQVTM, CDR2 ANQGSEA. V shed 5 bases and J 3 bases; nucleotides not matched to a gene: 1. This CDR3 contains 11 residues. As DNA, the CDR3 is TGCAGCGTTCAGCGGGGCTACGAGCAGTACTTC. Amino acid sequence: CSVQRGYEQYF.

This rearrangement joins TRBV2 to TRBJ2-2, with 8 nucleotides matching TRBD1. The CDR3 loop spans 14 amino acids. Germline CDR1 SNHLY, CDR2 FYNNEI. V trimming: 11 bases; J trimming: 5 bases; junction bases outside the gene matches: 10. The CDR3: CAGARRQGTGELFF. CDR3 nucleotide sequence: TGTGCCGGAGCGCGTAGACAGGGGACCGGGGAGCTGTTTTTT.

The chain links TRBV28 to TRBJ2-7, with no clear D. Germline CDR1 reads MDHEN; CDR2 reads SYDVKM. The CDR3 is 13 residues long. Between the trimmed V and J ends, which lost 5 bases and 4 bases, there was a span of 12 bases. CDR3 loop: CASSRAPSYEQYF. As DNA, the CDR3 is TGTGCCAGCAGTCGAGCTCCAAGTTACGAGCAGTACTTC.

This clone was seen a single time. The chain couples TRBV4-2 to TRBJ1-5; no firm D call. This CDR3 is built from 16 residues. Looked up from germline, CDR1 is LGHNA and CDR2 is YNFKEQ. Trimming took off 0 bases at V and 6 bases at J, with 15 bases between the two ends. The CDR3 reads CASSQEGTGVGQPQHF. The CDR3 coding sequence is TGTGCCAGCAGCCAAGAAGGTACCGGGGTTGGTCAGCCCCAGCATTTT.

The rearrangement uses TRBV7-3 and TRBJ2-3; TRBD1 matches 10 bases. CDR3 length: 15 amino acids. The V gene end was trimmed by 5 bases and the J gene end by 4 bases; junction bases not matched to a gene: 6. The V gene's germline CDR1 is SGHTA and CDR2 FQGTGA. The CDR3 nucleotides are TGTGCCAGCAGCCGGGACAGGGGATCGGCAGATACGCAGTATTTT. Translated: CASSRDRGSADTQYF.

The rearrangement joins TRBV5-1 to TRBJ1-6; 7 bases are a match to TRBD1. CDR1 is SGHRS, CDR2 YFSETQ, per germline. J lost 7 bases, V lost 4 bases, and 5 bases had no gene match. The CDR3 has 14 residues. The CDR3 loop is CASSLRGWNSPLHF. In nucleotides, the CDR3 is TGCGCCAGCAGCCTCAGGGGGTGGAATTCACCCCTCCACTTT.

The chain joins TRBV29-1 to TRBJ2-7, with 7 bases aligning to TRBD1. From germline, CDR1 is SQVTM and CDR2 ANQGSEA. V was pared by 5 bases and J by 2 bases, with 3 bases of the junction left unmatched. The CDR3 length is 12 residues. The CDR3 DNA follows: TGCAGCGTTCGGGACAGAACCTACGAGCAGTACTTC. Amino acids: CSVRDRTYEQYF.

This clone was picked up one time. The chain links TRBV6-5 to TRBJ1-5, with 7 positions matching TRBD1. The CDR3 consists of 14 residues. The V gene end was trimmed by 6 bases and the J gene end by 9 bases; junction bases not matched to a gene: 11. The germline V gene encodes CDR1 MNHEY and CDR2 SVGAGI. CDR3 in amino acids: CASSMTGYGRPQHF. CDR3 nucleotides: TGTGCCAGCAGCATGACAGGGTATGGGCGGCCCCAGCATTTT.

The chain combines TRBV6-1 with TRBJ1-1; 11 bases are shared with TRBD1. CDR1 is MNHNS, CDR2 SASEGT, per germline. CDR3 length: 14 amino acids. V lost 7 bases to trimming and J lost 5 bases; unmatched junction nucleotides: 6. The CDR3 spells CASTPRDRGTEAFF. CDR3 sequence (DNA): TGTGCCAGCACCCCCAGGGACAGGGGGACTGAAGCTTTCTTT.

The chain is built from TRBV2 and TRBJ2-1, with TRBD2 as a possible D gene (6 bases). CDR1 is SNHLY, CDR2 FYNNEI, per germline. Trimming removed 6 bases from V and 3 bases from J, with 15 bases in between. This CDR3 comprises 15 residues. CDR3 residues: CASRSLAGSYNEQFF. The CDR3 nucleotides read TGTGCCAGCAGGTCCCTGGCGGGGAGCTACAATGAGCAGTTCTTC. The full variable domain, in which reference TRBV2 and TRBJ2-1 provide the parts outside the CDR3, is EPEVTQTPSHQVTQMGQEVILRCVPISNHLYFYWYRQILGQKVEFLVSFYNNEISEKSEIFDDQFSVERPDGSNFTLKIRSTKLEDSAMYFCASRSLAGSYNEQFFGPGTRLTVL.

The genes are TRBV29-1 and TRBJ1-2; maybe TRBD1 (5 bases). This CDR3 region has 14 residues. Germline values: CDR1 SQVTM, CDR2 ANQGSEA. With 1 base removed from V and 3 bases from J, the gap between germline ends came to 12 bases. The CDR3: CSVEGLRADYGYTF. DNA of the CDR3: TGCAGCGTTGAAGGGCTCAGGGCGGACTATGGCTACACCTTC.